The rows below give T cell receptor beta chains drawn from one sample of a study of OX40 agonist ivuxolimab in advanced cancers. The protocol was immunoSEQ multiplex PCR, while the TCRdb copy is restricted to in-frame clones and leaves out a portion. The sample includes tens of thousands of clones, approximately 85% seen only once; the top ten take less than 4.5%. The source was CD4+ or CD8+ T cells sorted from blood, collected in a trial of the OX40 agonist ivuxolimab. The receptors were gathered from an adult with an advanced solid tumor such as melanoma, head and neck, liver or kidney cancer. Both conserved end residues are part of each CDR3. A D gene is named only where the DNA matches it firmly. A row's size may be missing; if present it is once, few, many or a size class.

CDR3aa,CDR3nt,d_gene,abundance,j_gene,v_gene
CASSPPHSTPYTDTQYF,TGTGCCAGCTCACCACCCCACTCTACGCCCTACACAGATACGCAGTATTTT,.,.,TRBJ2-3,TRBV18
CASSFATGLSGANVLTF,TGTGCCAGCAGCTTCGCGACAGGACTTTCTGGGGCCAACGTCCTGACTTTC,.,.,TRBJ2-6,TRBV7-9
CASSVGGQSSRGANVLTF,TGTGCCAGCAGCGTAGGTGGGCAGTCCTCTAGGGGGGCCAACGTCCTGACTTTC,.,.,TRBJ2-6,TRBV9
CASSRDRVTGELFF,TGTGCCAGCAGCCGAGACAGGGTCACCGGGGAGCTGTTTTTT,TRBD1,.,TRBJ2-2,TRBV5-4
CASRRLELDEQYF,TGTGCCAGCAGGCGACTAGAGCTAGACGAGCAGTACTTC,.,.,TRBJ2-7,TRBV6-5
CASSLRDSPYEQYF,TGTGCCAGCAGCTTACGCGACTCACCCTACGAGCAGTACTTC,.,few,TRBJ2-7,TRBV7-8
CASSQVLDGTYEQHF,TGTGCCAGCAGCCAAGTTTTAGACGGGACCTACGAGCAGCACTTC,.,.,TRBJ2-7,TRBV4-2
CASSLTNTKNIQYF,TGTGCCAGCAGCTTAACGAATACTAAAAACATTCAGTACTTC,.,.,TRBJ2-4,TRBV11-2
CASSLDTQYF,TGTGCCAGCAGTTTGGATACGCAGTATTTT,.,.,TRBJ2-3,TRBV27
CASSGRQFGNEQYF,TGTGCCAGCAGTGGCAGGCAGTTCGGGAACGAGCAGTACTTC,.,.,TRBJ2-7,TRBV27
CSVVDTYSGNTIYF,TGCAGCGTAGTGGACACCTACTCTGGAAACACCATATATTTT,.,.,TRBJ1-3,TRBV29-1
CAWSVPGTSKETQYF,TGTGCCTGGAGTGTACCCGGGACGTCGAAAGAGACCCAGTACTTC,.,.,TRBJ2-5,TRBV30
CASSNHEGTNEQYF,TGTGCCAGCAGTAACCACGAAGGGACCAACGAGCAGTACTTC,.,.,TRBJ2-7,TRBV28
CASSADRGSYEQYF,TGTGCCAGCAGTGCCGACAGGGGCTCCTACGAGCAGTACTTC,TRBD1,once,TRBJ2-7,TRBV27
CASSLTGRQRYEQYF,TGTGCCAGCAGCCTGACCGGGAGACAAAGGTACGAGCAGTACTTC,.,.,TRBJ2-7,TRBV16
CASGQDGDYEQYF,TGTGCCTCAGGACAGGATGGGGACTACGAGCAGTACTTC,TRBD1,.,TRBJ2-7,TRBV19
CASSSGTASGDEQFF,TGTGCCAGCAGTTCCGGGACCGCGTCGGGTGATGAGCAGTTCTTC,.,.,TRBJ2-1,TRBV27
CASSSPRASGTAGELFF,TGCGCCAGCAGCTCCCCGAGGGCTAGCGGGACGGCCGGGGAGCTGTTTTTT,TRBD2,once,TRBJ2-2,TRBV5-1
CASSEEQGAYEQFF,TGTGCCAGCAGCGAAGAACAGGGGGCTTATGAGCAGTTCTTC,TRBD1,.,TRBJ2-1,TRBV5-4
CAWSGTGQGGYTF,TGTGCCTGGAGTGGAACGGGGCAGGGTGGCTACACCTTC,.,medium-sized,TRBJ1-2,TRBV30
CAIRGSTDTQYF,TGTGCCATCAGGGGAAGCACAGATACGCAGTATTTT,.,.,TRBJ2-3,TRBV10-3
CASSQLMGGELFF,TGTGCCAGCAGCCAGCTTATGGGCGGGGAGCTGTTTTTT,.,.,TRBJ2-2,TRBV7-3
CASGTISGGRAANEQYF,TGTGCCAGCGGAACGATCTCTGGCGGGAGGGCCGCTAACGAGCAGTACTTC,TRBD2,.,TRBJ2-7,TRBV28
CASGFGTSYNEQFF,TGTGCTAGTGGTTTTGGGACTAGCTACAATGAGCAGTTCTTC,TRBD2,.,TRBJ2-1,TRBV12-5
CASTTGERSVGELFF,TGTGCCAGCACCACGGGAGAAAGGTCGGTCGGGGAGCTGTTTTTT,.,.,TRBJ2-2,TRBV2
CASGLGTGDEQFF,TGTGCTAGTGGTTTGGGGACAGGGGATGAGCAGTTCTTC,TRBD1,.,TRBJ2-1,TRBV12-5
CASSGSDRAGANVLTF,TGTGCCAGCAGCGGATCGGACAGGGCTGGGGCCAACGTCCTGACTTTC,TRBD1,few,TRBJ2-6,TRBV9
CASKRTSGSNAGELFF,TGTGCCAGCAAAAGAACTAGCGGGAGTAATGCCGGGGAGCTGTTTTTT,TRBD2,.,TRBJ2-2,TRBV19
CASSRIRTSGRYNEQFF,TGTGCCAGCAGCCGAATAAGGACTAGCGGGAGATACAATGAGCAGTTCTTC,TRBD2,medium-sized,TRBJ2-1,TRBV14
CASSQLTRNTEAFF,TGTGCCAGCAGCCAATTAACACGGAACACTGAAGCTTTCTTT,.,.,TRBJ1-1,TRBV16
CASSLGNTYEQYF,TGTGCCAGCAGCTTGGGAAACACCTACGAGCAGTACTTC,.,.,TRBJ2-7,TRBV7-2
CASSPRGPVGDEQFF,TGTGCCAGCTCACCACGAGGCCCGGTTGGCGATGAGCAGTTCTTC,.,.,TRBJ2-1,TRBV18
CASSSRPQPQHF,TGTGCCAGCAGTTCTCGTCCGCAGCCCCAGCATTTT,.,.,TRBJ1-5,TRBV28